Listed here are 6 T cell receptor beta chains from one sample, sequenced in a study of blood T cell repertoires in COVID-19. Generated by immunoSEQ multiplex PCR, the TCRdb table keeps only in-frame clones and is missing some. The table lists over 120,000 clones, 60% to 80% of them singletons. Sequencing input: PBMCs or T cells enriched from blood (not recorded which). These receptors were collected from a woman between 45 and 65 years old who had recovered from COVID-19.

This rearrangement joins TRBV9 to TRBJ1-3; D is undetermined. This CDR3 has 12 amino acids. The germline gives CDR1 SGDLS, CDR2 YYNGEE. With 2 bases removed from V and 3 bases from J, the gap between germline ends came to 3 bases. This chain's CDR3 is CASSVSGNTIYF. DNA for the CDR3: TGTGCCAGCAGCGTTAGTGGAAACACCATATATTTT.

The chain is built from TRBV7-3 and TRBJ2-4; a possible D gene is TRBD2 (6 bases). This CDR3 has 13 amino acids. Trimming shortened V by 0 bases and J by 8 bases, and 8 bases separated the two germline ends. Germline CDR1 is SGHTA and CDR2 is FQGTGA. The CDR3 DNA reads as TGTGCCAGCAGCTTAACCCCGGGGGACATTCAGTACTTC. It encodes CASSLTPGDIQYF.

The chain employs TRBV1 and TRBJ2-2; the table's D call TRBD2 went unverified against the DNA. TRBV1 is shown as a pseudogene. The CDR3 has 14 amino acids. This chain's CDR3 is CTSSRTHYTGELFF. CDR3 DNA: TGCACCAGCAGCCGGACTCACTACACCGGGGAGCTGTTTTTT.

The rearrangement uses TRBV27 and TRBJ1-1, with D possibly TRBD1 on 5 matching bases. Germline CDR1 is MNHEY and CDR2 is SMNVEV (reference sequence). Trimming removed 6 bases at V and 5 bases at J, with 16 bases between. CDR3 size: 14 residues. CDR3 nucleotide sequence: TGTGCCAGCAGAGAAGGGGCTCTAGTAACTGAAGCTTTCTTT. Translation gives CASREGALVTEAFF.

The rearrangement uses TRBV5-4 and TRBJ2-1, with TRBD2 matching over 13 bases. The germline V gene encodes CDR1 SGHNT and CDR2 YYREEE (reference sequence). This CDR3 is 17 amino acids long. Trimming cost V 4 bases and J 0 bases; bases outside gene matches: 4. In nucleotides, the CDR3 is TGTGCCAGCAGCCAAACTAGCGGGGGGGCCTCCTACAATGAGCAGTTCTTC. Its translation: CASSQTSGGASYNEQFF.

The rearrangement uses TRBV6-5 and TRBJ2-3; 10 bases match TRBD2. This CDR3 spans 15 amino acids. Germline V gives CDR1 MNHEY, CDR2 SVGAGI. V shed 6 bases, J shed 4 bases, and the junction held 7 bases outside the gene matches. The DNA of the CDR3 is TGTGCCAGCAGCTTAGCGGGGGGCGACTCAGATACGCAGTATTTT. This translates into CASSLAGGDSDTQYF.